The entry below gives a single T cell receptor (beta chain) sequence along with its context. Its antigen is as yet unknown. This sample is drawn from a study of T cells in Graves' hyperthyroidism and ophthalmopathy. Regarding the study as a whole: Prediction of ophthalmopathy progression came a median around 6.5 months pre-onset.

Diagnoses used clinical symptoms, serum thyroxine and TRAb, thyroid ultrasound and orbital computed tomography. RNA transcripts were the template for amplifying TCR beta CDR3 regions. The TCR CDR3 was amplified in a first-round RT-PCR using the HTBI primer set. One entry per CDR3 protein, called by TCRdb with MiXCR from the multiplex PCR reads. The sample consists of about 380,000 distinct CDR3 sequences, less than 15% of them appearing once. The sequencing input was blood. This TCR was sampled from a man younger than 45 with Graves' hyperthyroidism that later progressed to Graves' ophthalmopathy.

CDR3 sequence reads: CASSPKPSGGQITGELFF. The CDR3 bases are TGCGCCAGCAGCCCCAAACCTAGCGGGGGGCAGATTACCGGGGAGCTGTTTTTT. V usage is TRBV5-1 and J usage is TRBJ2-2; TRBD2 aligns across 11 bases. Germline CDR1 reads SGHRS; CDR2 reads YFSETQ. The length of the CDR3 is 18 residues. V shed 4 bases and J 5 bases; nucleotides not matched to a gene: 13.